The 9 T cell receptor beta chains in this list originate from one sample, sequenced in a study of cytomegalovirus exposure and HLA in healthy donors. PCR was performed using 60 Vbeta and 13 Jbeta primers. Using immunoSEQ multiplex PCR, the repertoire was profiled, and TCRdb retains in-frame clones only, with some absent. The table includes nearly 110,000 clones, over 75% detected once. The sequencing sample was made of PBMCs. Receptors were obtained from a male donor in good health and CMV-seronegative.

This rearrangement joins TRBV19 to TRBJ1-5, with D maybe TRBD1 (6 bases). The germline gives CDR1 LNHDA, CDR2 SQIVND (reference sequence). V shed 5 bases and J shed 4 bases, with 15 bases lying between them. This CDR3 is 15 amino acids long. CDR3 residues: CASSPRTVRNQPQHF. The CDR3 DNA is TGTGCCAGTAGTCCCCGGACAGTTAGGAATCAGCCCCAGCATTTT.

The rearrangement uses TRBV5-1 and TRBJ2-4; possible D gene TRBD2, 6 bases. This CDR3 is built from 17 residues. Germline V gene sequence: CDR1 SGHRS, CDR2 YFSETQ. Between the trimmed V and J ends, which lost 0 bases and 6 bases, there was a span of 19 bases. CDR3 bases: TGCGCCAGCAGCTTGGCGGGAGTCGGCCAGGACCGAAACATTCAGTACTTC. Translation: CASSLAGVGQDRNIQYF.

CDR3 region: CASSRLAGGPADTQYF. The CDR3 DNA reads as TGTGCCAGCAGTCGCCTAGCGGGAGGGCCAGCAGATACGCAGTATTTT. The genes are TRBV6-4 and TRBJ2-3, with TRBD2 matching over 12 bases. The germline gives CDR1 MRHNA, CDR2 SNTAGT. CDR3 length equals 16 residues. After removal of 5 bases from V and 4 bases from J, the junction contained 7 bases not matched to a gene.

The chain couples TRBV27 to TRBJ2-7, with no clear D. CDR3 length equals 17 residues. Germline CDR1 reads MNHEY; CDR2 reads SMNVEV (reference sequence). V lost 1 base, J lost 4 bases, and 20 bases lay in between. The CDR3 nucleotides are TGTGCCAGCAGTTTATATGGGCCTCCGAGACCCCCATACGAGCAGTACTTC. Translation gives CASSLYGPPRPPYEQYF.

This rearrangement joins TRBV9 to TRBJ2-1, with a tentative D call TRBD1 (6 bases). This CDR3 spans 12 amino acids. Trimming removed 4 bases at V and 10 bases at J, with 12 bases between. The germline V gene has CDR1 SGDLS and CDR2 YYNGEE. The CDR3 DNA follows: TGTGCCAGCAGCCCGAGGCAGGGGGAGCAGTTCTTC. This gives the protein CASSPRQGEQFF.

In its sample, this clone was seen a few times. The chain joins TRBV6-5 to TRBJ2-7, with a weak D call TRBD1 (8 bases). This CDR3 spans 14 amino acids. Deletions cut 5 bases from V and 4 bases from J, with 15 bases between. Germline CDR1 and CDR2: MNHEY and SVGAGI. The CDR3, as DNA: TGTGCCAGCAGTGACACAGGGGGGGGGTACGAGCAGTACTTC. As protein: CASSDTGGGYEQYF.

This clone was observed a single time. V usage is TRBV27 and J usage is TRBJ2-7, with 7 positions matching TRBD2. CDR1 MNHEY and CDR2 SMNVEV come from the germline V gene (reference sequence). J gave up 7 bases and V 2 bases, and 5 bases lay outside the gene matches. CDR3 length equals 13 residues. The CDR3 reads CASSLGGGGEQYF. CDR3 coding DNA: TGTGCCAGCAGTTTAGGTGGGGGAGGGGAGCAGTACTTC.

On this clone: A junction end diverges from the germline sequence, so it may reflect a read error. V gene TRBV5-1 combines with J gene TRBJ1-1; possibly TRBD1 for D (5 bases). The CDR3 runs 14 residues. Germline CDR1 reads SGHRS; CDR2 reads YFSETQ. CDR3 protein: CASSLARGNTETFF. The CDR3 nucleotides read TGCGCCAGCAGCTTGGCCCGGGGGAACACTGAAACTTTCTTT. Supplemented by reference TRBV5-1 and TRBJ1-1, the full variable domain reads KAGVTQTPRYLIKTRGQQVTLSCSPISGHRSVSWYQQTPGQGLQFLFEYFSETQRNKGNFPGRFSGRQFSNSRSEMNVSTLELGDSALYLCASSLARGNTETFFGQGTRLTVV.

The V call is TRBV29-1, the J call TRBJ2-5, with TRBD2 as a possible D gene (7 bases). Trimming pared 3 bases from V and 5 bases from J, leaving 19 bases between. The CDR3 extends over 15 amino acids. Germline V gene sequence: CDR1 SQVTM, CDR2 ANQGSEA. CDR3 region: CSVDRAGALGETQYF. The CDR3 DNA is TGCAGCGTTGATAGGGCGGGGGCGTTGGGTGAGACCCAGTACTTC.